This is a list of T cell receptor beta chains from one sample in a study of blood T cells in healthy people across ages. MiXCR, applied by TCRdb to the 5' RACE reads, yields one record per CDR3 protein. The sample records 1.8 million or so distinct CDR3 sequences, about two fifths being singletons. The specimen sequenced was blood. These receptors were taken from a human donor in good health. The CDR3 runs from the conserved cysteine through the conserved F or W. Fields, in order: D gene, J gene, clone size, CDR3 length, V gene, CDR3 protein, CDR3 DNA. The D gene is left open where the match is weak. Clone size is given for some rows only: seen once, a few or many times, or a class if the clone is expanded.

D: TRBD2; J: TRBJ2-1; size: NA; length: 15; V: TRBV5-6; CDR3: CASSPIGLASNEQFF; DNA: TGTGCCAGCAGCCCCATAGGACTAGCGTCCAATGAGCAGTTCTTC
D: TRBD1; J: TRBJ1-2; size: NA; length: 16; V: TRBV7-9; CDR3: CASSPQGGQGTYGYTF; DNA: TGTGCCAGCAGCCCACAGGGGGGACAGGGGACCTATGGCTACACCTTC
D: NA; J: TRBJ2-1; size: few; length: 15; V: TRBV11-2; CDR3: CASSRYPLLEETQFF; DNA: TGTGCCAGCAGTCGATACCCCCTTCTCGAAGAGACCCAGTTCTTC
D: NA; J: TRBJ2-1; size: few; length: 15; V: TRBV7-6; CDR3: CASSLAWGGGNEQFF; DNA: TGTGCCAGCAGCTTAGCGTGGGGAGGGGGCAATGAGCAGTTCTTC
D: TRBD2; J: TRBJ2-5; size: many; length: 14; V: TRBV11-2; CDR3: CASSLVGGGETQYF; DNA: TGTGCCAGCAGCTTAGTCGGGGGAGGGGAGACCCAGTACTTC
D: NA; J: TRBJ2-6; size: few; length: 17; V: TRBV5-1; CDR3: CASNYSNSVSGANVLTF; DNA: TGCGCCAGCAACTACTCAAACAGTGTCTCTGGGGCCAACGTCCTGACTTTC
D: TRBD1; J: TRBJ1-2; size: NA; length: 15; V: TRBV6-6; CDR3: CASTPTGKTNYGYTF; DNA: TGTGCCAGCACCCCGACAGGGAAGACCAACTATGGCTACACCTTC
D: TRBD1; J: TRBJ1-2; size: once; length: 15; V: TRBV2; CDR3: CASSHDGQGNYGHTF; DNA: TGTGCCAGCAGCCACGACGGACAGGGGAACTATGGCCACACCTTC
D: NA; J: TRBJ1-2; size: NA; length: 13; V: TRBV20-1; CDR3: CSAPTLSNYGYTF; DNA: TGCAGTGCTCCGACCCTATCAAACTATGGCTACACCTTC
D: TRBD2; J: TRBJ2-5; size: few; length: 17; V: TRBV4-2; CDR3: CASSQVKAGEYQETQYF; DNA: TGTGCCAGCAGCCAAGTCAAGGCGGGGGAGTACCAAGAGACCCAGTACTTC
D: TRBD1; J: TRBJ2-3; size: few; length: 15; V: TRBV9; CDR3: CASSVGTGLGDTQYF; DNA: TGTGCCAGCAGCGTCGGGACAGGGTTGGGAGATACGCAGTATTTT
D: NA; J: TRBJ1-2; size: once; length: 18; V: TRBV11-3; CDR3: CASSSREGSGSRPYGYTF; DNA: TGTGCCAGCAGCTCCCGCGAAGGGTCTGGATCTCGGCCCTATGGCTACACCTTC
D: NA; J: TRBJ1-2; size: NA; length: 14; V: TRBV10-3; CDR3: CAINRVERAEGYTF; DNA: TGTGCCATCAATAGGGTGGAAAGGGCTGAGGGCTACACCTTC
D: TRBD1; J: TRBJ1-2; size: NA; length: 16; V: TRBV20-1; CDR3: CSAQPGQGARGYGYTF; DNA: TGCAGTGCTCAACCGGGACAGGGGGCGCGAGGCTATGGCTACACCTTC
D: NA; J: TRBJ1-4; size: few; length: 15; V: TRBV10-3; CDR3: CAISEGDSRNEKLFF; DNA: TGTGCCATCAGTGAAGGAGACAGCCGTAATGAAAAACTGTTTTTT
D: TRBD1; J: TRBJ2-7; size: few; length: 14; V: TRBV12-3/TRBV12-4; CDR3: CASSRDSTIVEQYF; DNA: TGTGCCAGCAGTCGGGACAGTACCATAGTCGAGCAGTACTTC
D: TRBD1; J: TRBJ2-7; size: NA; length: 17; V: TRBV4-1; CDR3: CASSQEPSGQGFYEQYF; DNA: TGCGCCAGCAGCCAAGAACCCTCGGGACAGGGATTCTACGAGCAGTACTTC
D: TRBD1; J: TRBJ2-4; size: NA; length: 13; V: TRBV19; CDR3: CARSPQGASIQYF; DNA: TGTGCCAGGAGTCCACAGGGGGCGAGCATTCAGTACTTC
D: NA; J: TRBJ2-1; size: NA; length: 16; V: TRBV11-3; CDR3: CASSLDGQSSYNEQFF; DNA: TGTGCCAGCAGCTTAGACGGACAGAGCTCCTACAATGAGCAGTTCTTC
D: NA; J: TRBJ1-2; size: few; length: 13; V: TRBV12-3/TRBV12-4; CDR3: CASSPWGGFGYTF; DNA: TGTGCCAGCAGTCCTTGGGGGGGGTTTGGCTACACCTTC
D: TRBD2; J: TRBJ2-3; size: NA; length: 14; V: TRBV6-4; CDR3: CAGIILAGTDTQYF; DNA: TGTGCCGGAATCATACTAGCGGGGACAGATACGCAGTATTTT
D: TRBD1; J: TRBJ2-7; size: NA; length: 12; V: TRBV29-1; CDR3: CSVGYRGNEQYF; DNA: TGCAGCGTTGGGTACAGGGGTAACGAGCAGTACTTC
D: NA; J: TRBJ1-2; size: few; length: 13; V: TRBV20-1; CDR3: CSARVYREGGYTF; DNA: TGCAGTGCTAGAGTATACAGGGAGGGTGGCTACACCTTC
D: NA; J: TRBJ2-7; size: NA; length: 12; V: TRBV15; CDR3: CATSRPGHEQYF; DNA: TGTGCCACCAGCAGACCCGGACACGAGCAGTACTTC
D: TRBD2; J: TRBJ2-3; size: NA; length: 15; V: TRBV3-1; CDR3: CASSQSPGGWDTQYF; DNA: TGTGCCAGCAGCCAATCCCCGGGGGGATGGGATACGCAGTATTTT
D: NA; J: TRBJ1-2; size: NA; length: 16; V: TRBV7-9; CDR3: CASSSFAVIPNYGYTF; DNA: TGTGCCAGCAGCTCCTTTGCAGTTATACCTAACTATGGCTACACCTTC
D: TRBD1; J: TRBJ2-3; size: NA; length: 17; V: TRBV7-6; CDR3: CASSSGQGVTSTDTQYF; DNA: TGTGCCAGCAGCTCGGGACAGGGGGTCACTAGCACAGATACGCAGTATTTT
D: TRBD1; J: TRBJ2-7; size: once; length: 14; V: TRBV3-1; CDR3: CASSSDRARYEQYF; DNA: TGTGCCAGCAGCTCGGACAGGGCCCGCTACGAGCAGTACTTC
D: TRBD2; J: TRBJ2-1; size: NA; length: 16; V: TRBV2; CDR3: CASVPGEGSQYNEQFF; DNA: TGTGCCAGCGTACCCGGGGAGGGGTCTCAATACAATGAGCAGTTCTTC
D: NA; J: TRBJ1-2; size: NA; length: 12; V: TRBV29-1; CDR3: CSVPTGNYGYTF; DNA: TGCAGCGTTCCCACAGGCAACTATGGCTACACCTTC